Presented here are 10 T cell receptor beta chains from one specimen sequenced in a study of cytomegalovirus exposure and HLA in healthy donors. Here immunoSEQ multiplex PCR was the method, and the copy in TCRdb shows in-frame clones only, minus some. The sample holds about 110,000 clones, approximately 90% seen once. Sequencing was done on a sample of PBMCs. These receptors came from a woman under 30 in good health and CMV-seropositive.

V usage is TRBV6-5 and J usage is TRBJ2-7; D is unclear. V lost 0 bases, J lost 2 bases, and 11 bases lay in between. The CDR3 covers 15 residues. Germline CDR1 reads MNHEY; CDR2 reads SVGAGI. CDR3: CASSYSLSGPYEQYF. The CDR3 nucleotides are TGTGCCAGCAGTTACTCATTATCTGGCCCCTACGAGCAGTACTTC.

This chain joins TRBV5-1 and TRBJ2-5; D is perhaps TRBD1 (6 bases). Germline CDR1 and CDR2: SGHRS and YFSETQ. This CDR3 has 18 amino acids. V shed 4 bases and J shed 4 bases, with 26 bases lying between them. DNA of the CDR3: TGCGCCAGCAGCCCACCTTTGATCAGTACAGGGATGGGAGAGACCCAGTACTTC. Its protein is CASSPPLISTGMGETQYF.

The rearrangement uses TRBV7-8 and TRBJ2-5; D may be TRBD2 (7 bases). This CDR3 is 14 amino acids long. The V gene lost 7 bases and the J gene lost 5 bases, with 17 bases spanning the gap. Germline-derived CDR1 and CDR2 are SGHVS and FQNEAQ. DNA for the CDR3: TGTGCCAGCATCCTACGGGGGGCGGGGGAGACCCAGTACTTC. Amino acids: CASILRGAGETQYF.

This sequence joins TRBV13 and TRBJ1-1; no clear D. CDR1 and CDR2 (germline): PRHDT, FYEKMQ (reference sequence). Deletions cut 1 base from V and 7 bases from J, with 19 bases between. The CDR3 runs 16 residues. CDR3 sequence: CASSLVSHPLAGEAFF. Here the CDR3 DNA reads TGTGCCAGCAGCTTAGTTTCTCACCCTCTGGCGGGTGAAGCTTTCTTT.

This clone was seen a single time. The chain uses TRBV4-1 and TRBJ2-7; D ambiguous. V was trimmed by 2 bases and J by 0 bases, leaving 11 bases between them. Germline V gene lookup returns CDR1 MGHRA and CDR2 YSYEKL. The CDR3 is made up of 15 amino acids. CDR3 in amino acids: CASSQSALSSYEQYF. The CDR3 nucleotides are TGCGCCAGCAGCCAATCCGCTTTGAGCTCCTACGAGCAGTACTTC.

This chain uses TRBV28 with TRBJ2-7; 14 bases are shared with TRBD2. With 4 bases clipped from V and 5 bases from J, the junction kept 7 bases outside the gene matches. The CDR3 consists of 16 residues. Looked up from germline, CDR1 is MDHEN and CDR2 is SYDVKM. In nucleotides, the CDR3 is TGTGCCAGCAGTTCCTCGGGACTAGCGGGAGTCCACGAGCAGTACTTC. Encoded protein: CASSSSGLAGVHEQYF.

The chain combines TRBV9 with TRBJ2-6; D unresolved. This CDR3 has 14 amino acids. The germline V and J ends were trimmed by 5 bases and 3 bases, with 9 bases remaining between them. The germline V gene has CDR1 SGDLS and CDR2 YYNGEE. CDR3 in amino acids: CASSLNFGANVLTF. DNA for the CDR3: TGTGCCAGCAGTCTCAACTTTGGGGCCAACGTCCTGACTTTC.

The chain uses TRBV4-1 and TRBJ2-7, with D perhaps matching TRBD2 (5 bases). Germline V gives CDR1 MGHRA, CDR2 YSYEKL. This CDR3 has 17 residues. Trimming took off 2 bases at V and 1 base at J, with 18 bases between the two ends. The CDR3 DNA sequence: TGCGCCAGCAGCCAATTTGACGACGCTAGCCGATCCTACGAGCAGTACTTC. Its translation: CASSQFDDASRSYEQYF.

The chain is built from TRBV28 and TRBJ2-7; tentatively, D is TRBD2 (6 bases). V was shortened by 8 bases and J by 4 bases, with 12 bases between the two germline ends. Germline lookup yields CDR1 MDHEN and CDR2 SYDVKM. CDR3 length: 12 residues. The CDR3 is CASGGSGYEQYF. In DNA, the CDR3 is TGTGCCAGCGGGGGGTCGGGGTACGAGCAGTACTTC. The whole variable domain, filled in from reference TRBV28 and TRBJ2-7, reads DVKVTQSSRYLVKRTGEKVFLECVQDMDHENMFWYRQDPGLGLRLIYFSYDVKMKEKGDIPEGYSVSREKKERFSLILESASTNQTSMYLCASGGSGYEQYFGPGTRLTVT.

The chain carries TRBV4-1 and TRBJ1-5; D is unclear. The CDR3 loop spans 15 amino acids. The V end was cut by 1 base, the J end by 8 bases, with 15 bases between. Germline assignment: CDR1 MGHRA and CDR2 YSYEKL. The CDR3 reads CASSQARTGDEPQHF. For the CDR3, the DNA is TGCGCCAGCAGCCAAGCGAGGACTGGTGATGAGCCCCAGCATTTT.